A single T cell receptor (beta chain) is shown here with its context. This record belongs to a study of blood T cell repertoires in COVID-19. Study details: The study drew acute and convalescent COVID-19 samples from the United States, Italy and Spain. Sample material is recorded as cDNA or gDNA derived from T cells, B-cell-depleted T cells, or PBMCs.

The CDR3 consists of 14 residues. Trimming took off 4 bases at V and 2 bases at J, with 12 bases between the two ends. Looked up from germline, CDR1 is LGHDT and CDR2 is YNNKEL (reference sequence). As processed by the authors: Amplified reference gene primers provided the basis for estimating nucleated cell counts. Libraries were prepared by immunoSEQ multiplex PCR; TCRdb keeps only in-frame clonotypes and omits some of them. D and trimming come from the DNA, and the V and J calls and clone size come from that table. The sample lists about 80,000 clones, about four fifths occurring once. The chain combines TRBV3-1 (or the pseudogene TRBV3-2) with TRBJ2-7; the D gene is possibly TRBD2 (5 bases). The sample was peripheral blood. This receptor was obtained from a human donor in a cohort sampled during active COVID-19. CDR3 residues: CASSPTSKAYEQYF. The CDR3 nucleotides read TGTGCCAGCAGCCCCACTAGTAAGGCCTACGAGCAGTACTTC.